The 5 T cell receptor beta chains below all came from one sample that was sequenced in a study of T cell changes during pregnancy in multiple sclerosis. The data were produced by immunoSEQ multiplex PCR, yet TCRdb's version contains in-frame clones alone and is incomplete. The data hold approximately 50,000 clones, with 91% observed a single time. The source was CD8+ T cells from peripheral blood mononuclear cells, collected after pregnancy. The source of these receptors is a female donor with multiple sclerosis, enrolled in a pregnancy study.

The genes are TRBV11-1 and TRBJ2-1; the match to TRBD2 covers 7 bases. The trim removed 2 bases at V and 4 bases at J, leaving 11 bases unmatched. The CDR3 totals 17 residues. Germline assignment: CDR1 SGHAT and CDR2 FQDESV (reference sequence). The CDR3 DNA follows: TGTGCCAGCAGCTTATCCCTTCTAGCGGAGAAATACAATGAGCAGTTCTTC. It specifies CASSLSLLAEKYNEQFF.

The chain employs TRBV29-1 and TRBJ1-5; D unclear. V was cut by 6 bases and J by 2 bases, with 11 bases left in between. The CDR3 contains 13 residues. Germline CDR1 reads SQVTM; CDR2 reads ANQGSEA. The CDR3 protein is CSVPGMGNQPQHF. CDR3 bases: TGCAGCGTCCCCGGGATGGGCAATCAGCCCCAGCATTTT.

The genes are TRBV19 and TRBJ1-1, with D perhaps TRBD1 (6 bases). CDR1 and CDR2 (germline): LNHDA, SQIVND (reference sequence). V lost 6 bases and J 3 bases, leaving 11 bases between the germline ends. There are 13 residues in the CDR3. CDR3 nucleotide sequence: TGTGCCAGTAGCAGGGGCGCGTACACTGAAGCTTTCTTT. This sequence encodes CASSRGAYTEAFF.

Only one count was recorded for this clone. The V gene is TRBV10-1, the J gene TRBJ2-5, with 7 bases identical to TRBD2. The CDR3 runs 13 residues. Unmatched junction bases numbered 3, after V lost 5 bases and J lost 3 bases. Germline lookup yields CDR1 WNHNN and CDR2 SYGVQD (reference sequence). The CDR3 sequence is CASSPGGEETQYF. DNA for the CDR3: TGCGCCAGCAGTCCGGGGGGAGAAGAGACCCAGTACTTC.

The rearrangement joins TRBV6-5 to TRBJ2-1; D is possibly TRBD1 (7 bases). Germline values: CDR1 MNHEY, CDR2 SVGAGI. V lost 0 bases and J 14 bases, leaving 14 bases between the germline ends. There are 13 residues in the CDR3. CDR3 sequence: CASSYSRGRDEFF. CDR3 nucleotide sequence: TGTGCCAGCAGTTACTCGAGGGGGCGGGATGAGTTCTTC.